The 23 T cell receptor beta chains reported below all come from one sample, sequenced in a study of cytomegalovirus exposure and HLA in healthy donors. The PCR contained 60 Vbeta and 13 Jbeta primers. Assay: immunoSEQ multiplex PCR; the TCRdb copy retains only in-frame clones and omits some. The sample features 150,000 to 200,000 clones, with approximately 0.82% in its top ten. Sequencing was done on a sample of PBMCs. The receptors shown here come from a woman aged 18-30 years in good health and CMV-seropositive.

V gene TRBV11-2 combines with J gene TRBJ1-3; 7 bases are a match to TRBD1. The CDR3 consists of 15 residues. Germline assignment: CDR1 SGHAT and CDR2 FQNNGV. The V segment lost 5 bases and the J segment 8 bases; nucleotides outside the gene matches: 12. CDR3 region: CASSPRQGRADTIYF. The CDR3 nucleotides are TGTGCCAGCAGCCCCCGACAGGGAAGAGCGGACACCATATATTTT.

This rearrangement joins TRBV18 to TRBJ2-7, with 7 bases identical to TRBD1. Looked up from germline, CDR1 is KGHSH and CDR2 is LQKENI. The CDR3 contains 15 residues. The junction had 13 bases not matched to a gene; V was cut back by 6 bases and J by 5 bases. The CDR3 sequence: CASSPRGAGTDEQYF. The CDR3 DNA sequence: TGTGCCAGCTCCCCCCGGGGTGCAGGGACAGACGAGCAGTACTTC.

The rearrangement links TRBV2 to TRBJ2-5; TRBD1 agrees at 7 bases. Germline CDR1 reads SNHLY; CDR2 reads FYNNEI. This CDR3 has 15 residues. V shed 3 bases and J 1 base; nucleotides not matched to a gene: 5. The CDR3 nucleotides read TGTGCCAGCAGTGACCGAGGGGGCATCCAAGAGACCCAGTACTTC. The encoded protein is CASSDRGGIQETQYF.

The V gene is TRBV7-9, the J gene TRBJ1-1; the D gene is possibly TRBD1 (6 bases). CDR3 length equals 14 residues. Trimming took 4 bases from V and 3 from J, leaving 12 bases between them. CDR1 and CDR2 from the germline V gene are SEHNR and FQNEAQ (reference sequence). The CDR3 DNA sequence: TGTGCCAGCAGCTCCCCCTACAGGGACACTGAAGCTTTCTTT. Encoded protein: CASSSPYRDTEAFF. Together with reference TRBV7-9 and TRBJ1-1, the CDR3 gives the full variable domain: DTGVSQNPRHKITKRGQNVTFRCDPISEHNRLYWYRQTLGQGPEFLTYFQNEAQLEKSRLLSDRFSAERPKGSFSTLEIQRTEQGDSAMYLCASSSPYRDTEAFFGQGTRLTVV.

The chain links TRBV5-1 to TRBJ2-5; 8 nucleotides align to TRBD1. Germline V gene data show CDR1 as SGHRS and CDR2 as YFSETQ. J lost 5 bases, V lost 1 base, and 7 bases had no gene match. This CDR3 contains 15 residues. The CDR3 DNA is TGCGCCAGCAGCTTGCGCGGGACAGGCAAGGAGACCCAGTACTTC. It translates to CASSLRGTGKETQYF. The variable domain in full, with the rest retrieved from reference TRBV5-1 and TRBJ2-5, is KAGVTQTPRYLIKTRGQQVTLSCSPISGHRSVSWYQQTPGQGLQFLFEYFSETQRNKGNFPGRFSGRQFSNSRSEMNVSTLELGDSALYLCASSLRGTGKETQYFGPGTRLLVL.

DNA for the CDR3: TGTGCCAGCAGCTTCCAGTCACAAGAGACCCAGTACTTC. It specifies CASSFQSQETQYF. V and J are TRBV11-3 and TRBJ2-5, with unresolved D. From germline, CDR1 is SGHNT and CDR2 YENEEA. The CDR3 consists of 13 residues. Trimming took 3 bases from V and 2 from J, leaving 7 bases between them.

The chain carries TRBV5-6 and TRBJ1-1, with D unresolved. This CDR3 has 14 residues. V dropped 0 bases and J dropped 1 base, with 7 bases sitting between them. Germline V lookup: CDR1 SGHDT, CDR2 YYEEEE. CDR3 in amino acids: CASSLGLRNTEAFF. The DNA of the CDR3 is TGTGCCAGCAGCTTGGGACTTCGGAACACTGAAGCTTTCTTT.

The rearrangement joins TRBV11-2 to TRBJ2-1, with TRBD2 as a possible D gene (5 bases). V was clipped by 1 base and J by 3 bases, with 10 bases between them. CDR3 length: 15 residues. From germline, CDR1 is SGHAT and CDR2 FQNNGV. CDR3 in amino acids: CASSLVRGGYNEQFF. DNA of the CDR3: TGTGCCAGCAGCTTAGTACGGGGTGGCTACAATGAGCAGTTCTTC.

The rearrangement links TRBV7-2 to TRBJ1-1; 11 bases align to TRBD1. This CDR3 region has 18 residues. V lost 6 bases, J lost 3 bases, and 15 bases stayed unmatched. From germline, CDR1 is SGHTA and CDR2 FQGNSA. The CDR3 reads CASRHGQGAKDEHTEAFF. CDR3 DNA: TGTGCCAGCAGACACGGACAGGGGGCTAAGGATGAGCACACTGAAGCTTTCTTT.

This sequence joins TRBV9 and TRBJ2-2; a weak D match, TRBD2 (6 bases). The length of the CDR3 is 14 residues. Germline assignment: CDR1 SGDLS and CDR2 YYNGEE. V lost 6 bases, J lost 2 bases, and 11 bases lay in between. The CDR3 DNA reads TGTGCCAGCAAAAGGGACTCCAACACCGGGGAGCTGTTTTTT. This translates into CASKRDSNTGELFF.

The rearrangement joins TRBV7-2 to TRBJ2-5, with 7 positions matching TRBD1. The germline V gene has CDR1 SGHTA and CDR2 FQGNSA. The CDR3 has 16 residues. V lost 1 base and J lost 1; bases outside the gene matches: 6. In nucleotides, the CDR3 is TGTGCCAGCAGCTTAGATGTTAACAGGGGCCAAGAGACCCAGTACTTC. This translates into CASSLDVNRGQETQYF.

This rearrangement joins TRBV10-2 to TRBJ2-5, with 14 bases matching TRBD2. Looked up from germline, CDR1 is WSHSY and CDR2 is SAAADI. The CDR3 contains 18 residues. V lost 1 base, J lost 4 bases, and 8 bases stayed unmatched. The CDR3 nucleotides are TGCGCCAGCAGTGAGTTTGGGACTAGCGGGAGATTGGGAGAGACCCAGTACTTC. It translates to CASSEFGTSGRLGETQYF.

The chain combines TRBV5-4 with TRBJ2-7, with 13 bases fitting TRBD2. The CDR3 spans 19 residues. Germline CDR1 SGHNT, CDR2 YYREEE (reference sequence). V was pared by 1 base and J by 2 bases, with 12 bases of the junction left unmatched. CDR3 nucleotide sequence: TGTGCCAGCAGCTTGTACATGACTAGCGGGGGGCTATACACCTACGAGCAGTACTTC. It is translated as CASSLYMTSGGLYTYEQYF.

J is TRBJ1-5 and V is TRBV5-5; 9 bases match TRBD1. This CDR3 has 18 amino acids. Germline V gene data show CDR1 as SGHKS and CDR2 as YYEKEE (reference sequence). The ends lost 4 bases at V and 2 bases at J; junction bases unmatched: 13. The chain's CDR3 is CASSPGGQGYNGNQPQHF. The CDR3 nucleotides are TGTGCCAGCAGCCCGGGGGGACAGGGATATAATGGCAATCAGCCCCAGCATTTT.

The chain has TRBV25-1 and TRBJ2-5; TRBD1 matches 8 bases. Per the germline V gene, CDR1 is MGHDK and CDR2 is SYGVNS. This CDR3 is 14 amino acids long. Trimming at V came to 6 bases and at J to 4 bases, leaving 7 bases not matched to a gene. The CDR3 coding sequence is TGTGCCAGCAGCCCCGGACAGGGCTCAGAGACCCAGTACTTC. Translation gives CASSPGQGSETQYF.

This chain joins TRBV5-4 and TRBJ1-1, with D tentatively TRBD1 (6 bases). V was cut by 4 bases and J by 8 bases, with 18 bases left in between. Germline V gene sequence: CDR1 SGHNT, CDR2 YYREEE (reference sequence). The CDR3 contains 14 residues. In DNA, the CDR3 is TGTGCCAGCAGCACAGCCGCCGGGCAGGGGGAAGCTTTCTTT. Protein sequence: CASSTAAGQGEAFF.

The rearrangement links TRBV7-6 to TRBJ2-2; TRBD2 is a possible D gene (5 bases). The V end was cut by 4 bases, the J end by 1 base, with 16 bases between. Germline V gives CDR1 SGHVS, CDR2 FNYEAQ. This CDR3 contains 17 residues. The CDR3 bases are TGTGCCAGCAGCTATTCTGTTTCTCGGGGGAACACCGGGGAGCTGTTTTTT. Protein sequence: CASSYSVSRGNTGELFF.

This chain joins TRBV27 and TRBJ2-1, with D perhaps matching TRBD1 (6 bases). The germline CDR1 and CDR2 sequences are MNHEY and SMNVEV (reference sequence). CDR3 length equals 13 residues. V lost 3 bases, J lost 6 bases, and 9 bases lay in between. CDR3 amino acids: CASSFGGGNEQFF. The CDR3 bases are TGTGCCAGCAGTTTTGGGGGCGGCAATGAGCAGTTCTTC.

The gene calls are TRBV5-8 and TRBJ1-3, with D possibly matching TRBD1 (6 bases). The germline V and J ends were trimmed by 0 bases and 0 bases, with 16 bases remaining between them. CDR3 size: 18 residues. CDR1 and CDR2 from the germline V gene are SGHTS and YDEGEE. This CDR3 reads CASSLGQDAGYSGNTIYF. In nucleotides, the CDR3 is TGTGCCAGCAGCTTGGGACAGGACGCAGGTTACTCTGGAAACACCATATATTTT.

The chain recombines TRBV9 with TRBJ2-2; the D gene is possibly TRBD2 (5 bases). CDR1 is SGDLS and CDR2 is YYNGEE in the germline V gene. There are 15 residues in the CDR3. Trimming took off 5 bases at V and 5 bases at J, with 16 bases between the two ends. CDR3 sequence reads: CASSHLSRGTGELFF. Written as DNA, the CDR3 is TGTGCCAGCAGTCACCTATCTCGGGGAACCGGGGAGCTGTTTTTT.

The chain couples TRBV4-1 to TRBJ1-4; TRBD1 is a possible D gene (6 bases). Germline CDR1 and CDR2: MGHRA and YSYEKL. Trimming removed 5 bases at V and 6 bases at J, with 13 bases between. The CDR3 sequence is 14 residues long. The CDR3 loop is CASSYRESDEKLFF. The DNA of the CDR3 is TGCGCCAGCAGCTACAGGGAAAGCGATGAAAAACTGTTTTTT.

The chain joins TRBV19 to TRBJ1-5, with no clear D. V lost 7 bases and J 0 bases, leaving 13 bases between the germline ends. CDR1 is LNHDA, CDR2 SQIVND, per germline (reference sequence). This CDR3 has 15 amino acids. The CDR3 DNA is TGTGCCAGTACCGACACCTGGGTTAGCAATCAGCCCCAGCATTTT. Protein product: CASTDTWVSNQPQHF.

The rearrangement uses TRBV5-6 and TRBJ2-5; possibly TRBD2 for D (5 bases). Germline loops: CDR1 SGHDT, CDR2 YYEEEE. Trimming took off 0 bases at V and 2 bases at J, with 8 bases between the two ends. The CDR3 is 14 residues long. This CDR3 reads CASSLAGSQETQYF. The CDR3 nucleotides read TGTGCCAGCAGCTTGGCGGGGTCTCAAGAGACCCAGTACTTC.